This TCR beta chain stems from a study of T cell changes during pregnancy in multiple sclerosis. Measured with immunoSEQ multiplex PCR; TCRdb has only the in-frame clones, and not every one. This table has about 98,000 clones, about 91% appearing once. This clone has only a few counts. CDR3 length: 14 amino acids. Looked up from germline, CDR1 is MRHNA and CDR2 is SNTAGT. The V end lost 0 bases, the J end lost 3 bases, and 8 bases lay between the germline ends. The sequencing used peripheral blood, collected after pregnancy. This receptor was taken from a female donor in good health, enrolled as a control in a pregnancy study. The chain employs TRBV6-4 and TRBJ1-1; unclear D gene. For the CDR3, the DNA is TGTGCCAGCAGTGACTCACCCGGGGACACTGAAGCTTTCTTT. It encodes CASSDSPGDTEAFF.